One and the same sample provided the 32 T cell receptor beta chains below, sequenced in a study of CD8+ T cells in alopecia areata. As the sequencing template, cDNA was produced by extracting RNA and reverse transcribing it. This table comes from immunoSEQ multiplex PCR, and its TCRdb copy is limited to in-frame clones, with some not included. This table holds about 160,000 clones, roughly 50% found once. Sequencing was done on a sample of CD4+ T cells sorted from blood. All receptors derive from a human donor with alopecia areata.

V gene TRBV6-1 combines with J gene TRBJ2-5, with D unresolved. The germline V gene has CDR1 MNHNS and CDR2 SASEGT. The CDR3 spans 16 residues. V was cut by 0 bases and J by 2 bases, with 13 bases left in between. CDR3 DNA: TGTGCCAGCAGTGAAGCCGGATCTACCCTTCAAGAGACCCAGTACTTC. Encoded protein: CASSEAGSTLQETQYF.

The DNA of the CDR3 is TGCAGCGTTGAACTTGGAAGCGGGAGCACAGATACGCAGTATTTT. Translated, it gives CSVELGSGSTDTQYF. The chain has TRBV29-1 and TRBJ2-3, with D possibly being TRBD2 (6 bases). V was trimmed by 2 bases and J by 0 bases, leaving 12 bases between them. CDR1 SQVTM and CDR2 ANQGSEA come from the germline V gene. This CDR3 comprises 15 residues.

J is TRBJ2-3 and V is TRBV5-1; no clear D gene. CDR1 is SGHRS, CDR2 YFSETQ, per germline. The CDR3 extends over 14 amino acids. V was cut by 1 base and J by 3 bases, with 9 bases left in between. The CDR3 DNA follows: TGCGCCAGCAGCTTGAACGGAGATACAGATACGCAGTATTTT. It encodes CASSLNGDTDTQYF.

CDR3 nucleotides: TGCGCCAGCTCACCAACTAGCCGACTAGCCAAAAACATTCAGTACTTC. It yields the protein CASSPTSRLAKNIQYF. V and J are TRBV5-1 and TRBJ2-4; a weak D match, TRBD2 (6 bases). Germline V gene data show CDR1 as SGHRS and CDR2 as YFSETQ. The CDR3 loop spans 16 amino acids. Trimming took off 7 bases at V and 0 bases at J, with 17 bases between the two ends.

The rearrangement joins TRBV29-1 to TRBJ2-1, with D perhaps matching TRBD1 (5 bases). Germline V gene sequence: CDR1 SQVTM, CDR2 ANQGSEA. V lost 6 bases to trimming and J lost 5 bases, with 11 bases between them. The CDR3 is 12 amino acids. In nucleotides, the CDR3 is TGCAGCGTACAGGTCCAGCACAATGAGCAGTTCTTC. This sequence encodes CSVQVQHNEQFF.

The V and J genes are TRBV7-3 and TRBJ2-1; D unresolved. This CDR3 spans 11 amino acids. Germline CDR1 SGHTA, CDR2 FQGTGA. Deletions cut 2 bases from V and 8 bases from J, with 4 bases between. DNA for the CDR3: TGTGCCAGCAGCTTAGACGATGAGCAGTTCTTC. Its protein product is CASSLDDEQFF. Filled out from reference TRBV7-3 and TRBJ2-1, the complete variable domain reads GAGVSQTPSNKVTEKGKYVELRCDPISGHTALYWYRQSLGQGPEFLIYFQGTGAADDSGLPNDRFFAVRPEGSVSTLKIQRTERGDSAVYLCASSLDDEQFFGPGTRLTVL.

The CDR3 nucleotides read TGTGCCAGCAAAGTTGGGTACCACAATGAGCAGTTCTTC. This translates into CASKVGYHNEQFF. The chain combines TRBV2 with TRBJ2-1; D not resolved. Trimming cost V 7 bases and J 5 bases, with 12 bases left between them. In germline, CDR1 is SNHLY, CDR2 FYNNEI. CDR3 length: 13 amino acids.

This sequence joins TRBV27 and TRBJ2-3; D remains ambiguous. Deletions cut 5 bases from V and 4 bases from J, with 10 bases between. The CDR3 length is 13 residues. Germline V gene sequence: CDR1 MNHEY, CDR2 SMNVEV (reference sequence). This CDR3 is CASSRTVADTQYF. The DNA for the CDR3 is TGTGCCAGCAGTCGAACCGTAGCAGATACGCAGTATTTT.

The chain links TRBV28 to TRBJ2-1, with 10 bases identical to TRBD2. The germline V gene has CDR1 MDHEN and CDR2 SYDVKM. V gave up 8 bases and J gave up 10 bases; unmatched junction bases: 20. The CDR3 sequence is 17 residues long. CDR3 bases: TGTGCCAGCCCACCTAGCGGGAGATCCCCCTCTGAGTTAGAGCAGTTCTTC. Its translation: CASPPSGRSPSELEQFF. The entire variable domain, with the rest obtained from reference TRBV28 and TRBJ2-1, is as follows: DVKVTQSSRYLVKRTGEKVFLECVQDMDHENMFWYRQDPGLGLRLIYFSYDVKMKEKGDIPEGYSVSREKKERFSLILESASTNQTSMYLCASPPSGRSPSELEQFFGPGTRLTVL.

Only a few counts were recorded for this clone. V usage is TRBV14 and J usage is TRBJ2-7; no definite D call. V was trimmed by 2 bases and J by 4 bases, leaving 15 bases between them. Germline CDR1 is SGHDN and CDR2 is FVKESK. This CDR3 has 15 amino acids. CDR3 loop: CASSQPRMGIYEQYF. Here the CDR3 DNA reads TGTGCCAGCAGCCAACCTCGTATGGGGATATACGAGCAGTACTTC.

This clone was picked up a small number of times. The chain is built from TRBV7-9 and TRBJ1-5, with 8 positions matching TRBD1. Trimming cost V 1 base and J 6 bases; bases outside gene matches: 2. The germline V gene has CDR1 SEHNR and CDR2 FQNEAQ (reference sequence). This CDR3 contains 14 residues. The CDR3 DNA sequence: TGTGCCAGCAGCTTAGGGACAGGGCGTCAGCCCCAGCATTTT. This encodes CASSLGTGRQPQHF.

This rearrangement joins TRBV6-5 to TRBJ2-7; a weak D match, TRBD2 (5 bases). V was trimmed by 6 bases and J by 2 bases, leaving 8 bases between them. The CDR3 runs to 12 residues. CDR1 MNHEY and CDR2 SVGAGI come from the germline V gene. The CDR3 DNA reads as TGTGCCAGCAGCCGGGGAGCCTACGAGCAGTACTTC. This codes for CASSRGAYEQYF.

CDR3 residues: CASSWAGRTYEQYF. For the CDR3, the DNA is TGTGCCAGCAGCTGGGCTGGCAGGACCTACGAGCAGTACTTC. The V call is TRBV7-9, the J call TRBJ2-7; D uncertain. The germline V and J ends were trimmed by 4 bases and 2 bases, with 12 bases remaining between them. This CDR3 region has 14 residues. CDR1 is SEHNR and CDR2 is FQNEAQ in the germline V gene (reference sequence).

This clone has just a few counts. This chain connects TRBV7-9 to TRBJ2-2; 8 bases align to TRBD2. The CDR3 spans 16 residues. CDR1 is SEHNR, CDR2 FQNEAQ, per germline (reference sequence). V dropped 5 bases and J dropped 6; count of bases not matched to a gene: 11. CDR3 bases: TGTGCCAGCAGCCTGACTAGCGTGACCCTCCCCGGGGAGCTGTTTTTT. Its translation is CASSLTSVTLPGELFF.

Note on this clone: Other nucleotide sequences from this sample produce the same CDR3. The chain carries TRBV30 and TRBJ2-2, with unresolved D. The germline V gene has CDR1 GTSNPN and CDR2 SVGIG (reference sequence). Deletions cut 0 bases from V and 8 bases from J, with 4 bases between. This CDR3 is 11 amino acids long. CDR3 sequence: CAWSVRGELFF. The DNA of the CDR3 is TGTGCCTGGAGTGTTCGTGGGGAGCTGTTTTTT.

This clone was counted only a few times. The chain is built from TRBV27 and TRBJ1-1, with TRBD1 as a possible D gene (5 bases). The CDR3 spans 15 residues. Germline V gene data show CDR1 as MNHEY and CDR2 as SMNVEV (reference sequence). The V gene lost 8 bases and the J gene lost 1 base, with 17 bases spanning the gap. CDR3 in DNA: TGTGCCAGCCCCCGGACATATAAGACGAACACTGAAGCTTTCTTT. It is translated as CASPRTYKTNTEAFF.

The chain has TRBV27 and TRBJ2-1, with D possibly TRBD1 on 6 matching bases. Trimming shortened V by 4 bases and J by 9 bases, and 7 bases separated the two germline ends. CDR1 and CDR2 (germline): MNHEY, SMNVEV (reference sequence). The CDR3 totals 11 residues. CDR3 sequence: CASSWGLEQFF. The DNA of the CDR3 is TGTGCCAGCAGTTGGGGGCTTGAGCAGTTCTTC.

The J gene is TRBJ2-7, the V gene TRBV7-8, with 9 nucleotides matching TRBD1. This CDR3 is built from 16 residues. After removal of 1 base from V and 2 bases from J, the junction contained 6 bases not matched to a gene. CDR1 is SGHVS and CDR2 is FQNEAQ in the germline V gene. CDR3 sequence reads: CASSLGGTGITYEQYF. The DNA of the CDR3 is TGTGCCAGCAGCTTAGGTGGGACAGGGATCACCTACGAGCAGTACTTC.

In its sample, this clone was seen a few times. The chain recombines TRBV11-2 with TRBJ2-1; D remains unclear. The germline V gene encodes CDR1 SGHAT and CDR2 FQNNGV. The CDR3 is 12 residues long. The V end was cut by 4 bases, the J end by 8 bases, with 9 bases between. CDR3 bases: TGTGCCAGCAGCTACTTCACGTATGAGCAGTTCTTC. This translates into CASSYFTYEQFF.

CDR3 sequence: CSAGTQHGYTF. CDR3 bases: TGCAGCGCCGGGACGCAACATGGCTACACCTTC. The chain links TRBV29-1 to TRBJ1-2; perhaps TRBD1 as D (5 bases). The V end lost 7 bases, the J end lost 6 bases, and 12 bases lay between the germline ends. CDR1 and CDR2 (germline): SQVTM, ANQGSEA. The CDR3 is made up of 11 amino acids.

This rearrangement joins TRBV6-5 to TRBJ2-6; D call uncertain. V lost 6 bases and J lost 0, with 9 bases in between. The CDR3 spans 15 residues. Germline CDR1 is MNHEY and CDR2 is SVGAGI. Here the CDR3 DNA reads TGTGCCAGCAGCCCGATCCACTCTGGGGCCAACGTCCTGACTTTC. It specifies CASSPIHSGANVLTF.

This sequence joins TRBV29-1 and TRBJ2-5; 10 nucleotides align to TRBD2. Germline V CDR1 and CDR2: SQVTM, ANQGSEA. After removal of 4 bases from V and 5 bases from J, the junction contained 4 bases not matched to a gene. CDR3 length equals 13 residues. This CDR3 is CSVGSGRAETQYF. For the CDR3, the DNA is TGCAGCGTTGGGAGCGGGAGGGCTGAGACCCAGTACTTC.

The chain has TRBV28 and TRBJ2-7; 13 positions match TRBD2. Per germline, CDR1 MDHEN and CDR2 SYDVKM. This CDR3 has 12 residues. Losses at the gene ends were 9 bases for V and 6 bases for J; bases not matched to a gene: 2. CDR3 coding DNA: TGTGCCAGTTGGACTAGCGGGAGCGAGCAGTACTTC. Its translation: CASWTSGSEQYF.

The rearrangement joins TRBV10-3 to TRBJ2-3; D unresolved. The V gene's germline CDR1 is ENHRY and CDR2 SYGVKD. The CDR3 consists of 15 residues. Trimming took off 3 bases at V and 0 bases at J, with 10 bases between the two ends. CDR3 region: CAISEGPGSTDTQYF. CDR3 nucleotides: TGTGCCATCAGTGAAGGCCCGGGTAGCACAGATACGCAGTATTTT.

The V call is TRBV4-1, the J call TRBJ2-3, with D unclear. Germline V gene sequence: CDR1 MGHRA, CDR2 YSYEKL. V dropped 3 bases and J dropped 4 bases, with 5 bases sitting between them. The CDR3 consists of 12 residues. CDR3 in DNA: TGCGCCAGCAGCCACCATTCAGATACGCAGTATTTT. This encodes CASSHHSDTQYF.

This clone was seen a handful of times. V and J are TRBV30 and TRBJ1-1; D is undetermined. The CDR3 has 16 residues. V was clipped by 2 bases and J by 1 base, with 17 bases between them. The germline CDR1 and CDR2 sequences are GTSNPN and SVGIG (reference sequence). The CDR3 is CAWSTPQLRRNTEAFF. The CDR3 DNA reads as TGTGCCTGGAGTACCCCCCAACTGAGGAGGAACACTGAAGCTTTCTTT. The variable domain in full, completed from reference TRBV30 and TRBJ1-1, reads SQTIHQWPATLVQPVGSPLSLECTVEGTSNPNLYWYRQAAGRGLQLLFYSVGIGQISSEVPQNLSASRPQDRQFILSSKKLLLSDSGFYLCAWSTPQLRRNTEAFFGQGTRLTVV.

V usage is TRBV2 and J usage is TRBJ2-2, with D possibly being TRBD2 (5 bases). CDR3 length equals 14 residues. Germline loops: CDR1 SNHLY, CDR2 FYNNEI. V was trimmed by 7 bases and J by 0 bases, leaving 9 bases between them. CDR3 sequence reads: CASKEVANTGELFF. As DNA, the CDR3 is TGTGCCAGCAAGGAGGTTGCGAACACCGGGGAGCTGTTTTTT.

The rearrangement uses TRBV7-2 and TRBJ2-7; the D call may be TRBD1 or TRBD2 (5 bases each). The germline CDR1 and CDR2 sequences are SGHTA and FQGNSA. CDR3 length: 15 amino acids. Trimming cost V 5 bases and J 6 bases, with 20 bases left between them. DNA for the CDR3: TGTGCCAGCAGCAAAACCGGGACCCCGTCTGCCGAGCAGTACTTC. This sequence encodes CASSKTGTPSAEQYF. Variable domain in full (rest from reference TRBV7-2 and TRBJ2-7): GAGVSQSPSNKVTEKGKDVELRCDPISGHTALYWYRQSLGQGLEFLIYFQGNSAPDKSGLPSDRFSAERTGGSVSTLTIQRTQQEDSAVYLCASSKTGTPSAEQYFGPGTRLTVT.

This clone has just a few counts. The chain links TRBV5-4 to TRBJ2-3; possibly TRBD2 for D (5 bases). CDR1 and CDR2 from the germline V gene are SGHNT and YYREEE (reference sequence). This CDR3 has 16 amino acids. Trimming took 5 bases from V and 3 from J, leaving 19 bases between them. The CDR3 DNA sequence: TGTGCCAGCAGACTAGATGTGACGGAGGCGACAGATACGCAGTATTTT. It yields the protein CASRLDVTEATDTQYF.

The chain joins TRBV2 to TRBJ1-2; D ambiguous. The germline V gene has CDR1 SNHLY and CDR2 FYNNEI. This CDR3 has 13 residues. Deletions cut 6 bases from V and 8 bases from J, with 16 bases between. CDR3 coding DNA: TGTGCCAGCAGCCCACGTCGGGGTGGAGGCTACACCTTC. Its protein product is CASSPRRGGGYTF.

A few counts support this clone. V is TRBV29-1 and J is TRBJ2-2; D is unresolved. The CDR3 length is 13 residues. Trimming took 4 bases from V and 4 from J, leaving 10 bases between them. Germline V gives CDR1 SQVTM, CDR2 ANQGSEA. DNA for the CDR3: TGCAGCGTTGGTGTCGGGCGCACCGGGGAGCTGTTTTTT. It is translated as CSVGVGRTGELFF.

There are a few counts of this clone. The chain recombines TRBV28 with TRBJ2-7, with TRBD2 identical over 11 bases. The germline gives CDR1 MDHEN, CDR2 SYDVKM. Trimming at V came to 5 bases and at J to 0 bases, leaving 12 bases not matched to a gene. The CDR3 is 18 residues long. CDR3: CASSPRTSGQLYSYEQYF. The CDR3 DNA follows: TGTGCCAGCAGTCCCCGGACTAGCGGGCAGCTTTACTCCTACGAGCAGTACTTC.